This TCR beta chain is drawn from a study of blood T cell repertoires in COVID-19. Using immunoSEQ multiplex PCR, the repertoire was profiled, and TCRdb retains in-frame clones only, with some absent. There are about 170,000 clones in the sample; approximately 82% occur only once, and approximately 4% lies in the top ten. The CDR3 totals 16 residues. Trimming cost V 0 bases and J 0 bases, with 12 bases left between them. Germline-derived CDR1 and CDR2 are SGHRS and YFSETQ. The chain carries TRBV5-1 and TRBJ1-1; a weak D match, TRBD1 (6 bases). The clonotype was recovered from a woman between 45 and 65 years old in a cohort exposed to, infected with or recovered from COVID-19 (not recorded which). The sequenced material came from PBMCs or T cells enriched from blood (not recorded which). CDR3 loop: CASSLAGAGVNTEAFF. DNA of the CDR3: TGCGCCAGCAGCTTGGCAGGGGCCGGGGTGAACACTGAAGCTTTCTTT.